This entry lists 14 T cell receptor beta chains sequenced from one sample in a study of shared clonotypes between healthy human individuals. CD45RO-negative CD8 cells positively selected for CCR7 made up the naive population, which excluded terminally differentiated effector memory CD45RA+ cells. Measured with immunoSEQ multiplex PCR; TCRdb has only the in-frame clones, and not every one. Among some 800,000 clones listed, over 90% were seen once. The sample comprised naive CD8+ T cells sorted from blood. These TCRs come from a man aged 25-40 years in good health.

This clone showed up just a few times. The chain links TRBV4-3 to TRBJ2-7; D is unclear. The ends were cut back, 0 bases at V and 9 bases at J, with 12 bases in the middle. CDR1 LGHNA and CDR2 YSLEER come from the germline V gene. This CDR3 spans 13 amino acids. The CDR3 here is CASSQDLVSAQYF. CDR3 nucleotide sequence: TGCGCCAGCAGCCAAGATCTGGTGTCGGCGCAGTACTTC.

The V gene is TRBV11-2, the J gene TRBJ2-5; 11 nucleotides align to TRBD1. The CDR3 is made up of 15 amino acids. Per germline, CDR1 SGHAT and CDR2 FQNNGV. V lost 5 bases to trimming and J lost 5 bases; unmatched junction nucleotides: 7. The CDR3: CASSPRTGGRETQYF. CDR3 in DNA: TGTGCCAGCAGCCCAAGGACAGGGGGCAGGGAGACCCAGTACTTC.

This chain uses TRBV27 with TRBJ2-7, with unresolved D. Per germline, CDR1 MNHEY and CDR2 SMNVEV (reference sequence). V was cut by 4 bases and J by 0 bases, with 7 bases left in between. The CDR3 extends over 13 amino acids. DNA for the CDR3: TGTGCCAGCAGTTCAGACAACTCCTACGAGCAGTACTTC. This sequence encodes CASSSDNSYEQYF.

This rearrangement joins TRBV19 to TRBJ2-7, with D possibly matching TRBD1 (7 bases). With 6 bases removed from V and 3 bases from J, the gap between germline ends came to 24 bases. There are 17 residues in the CDR3. Germline loops: CDR1 LNHDA, CDR2 SQIVND (reference sequence). Here the CDR3 DNA reads TGTGCCAGTAGAGGACTACCGGGAACAGGGGTTGACTACGAGCAGTACTTC. Encoded protein: CASRGLPGTGVDYEQYF.

Comment on this clone: The same CDR3 arises from other DNA sequences in this sample as well. V usage is TRBV27 and J usage is TRBJ1-1; D ambiguous. V was shortened by 2 bases and J by 2 bases, with 9 bases between the two germline ends. This CDR3 is built from 14 residues. Germline CDR1 reads MNHEY; CDR2 reads SMNVEV (reference sequence). The DNA for the CDR3 is TGTGCCAGCAGTTTACTGGGCAGTAACACTGAAGCTTTCTTT. It translates to CASSLLGSNTEAFF.

The rearrangement links TRBV18 to TRBJ2-3; 7 bases agree with TRBD1. CDR3 length equals 17 residues. Germline V gene data show CDR1 as KGHSH and CDR2 as LQKENI. The junction had 11 bases not matched to a gene; V was cut back by 3 bases and J by 2 bases. CDR3 coding DNA: TGTGCCAGCTCACCGATAGACAGGGAGTTCCCCACAGATACGCAGTATTTT. Its protein product is CASSPIDREFPTDTQYF.

Of note for this clone: The sample carries other DNA sequences with the same CDR3. The chain couples TRBV11-2 to TRBJ1-1; no clear D gene. The CDR3 is 15 amino acids. The germline V and J ends were trimmed by 5 bases and 0 bases, with 13 bases remaining between them. Germline V gives CDR1 SGHAT, CDR2 FQNNGV. The CDR3 here is CASSPLGGMNTEAFF. The DNA of the CDR3 is TGTGCCAGCAGCCCCCTGGGAGGCATGAACACTGAAGCTTTCTTT.

This clone has just a few counts. This chain connects TRBV28 to TRBJ1-2; 9 nucleotides match TRBD1. CDR3 length: 14 amino acids. The trim removed 3 bases at V and 4 bases at J, leaving 3 bases unmatched. Per germline, CDR1 MDHEN and CDR2 SYDVKM. The CDR3 DNA reads TGTGCCAGCAGTTTGTGGGACAGGGTCTATGGCTACACCTTC. The encoded protein is CASSLWDRVYGYTF.

This clone was found once. The same CDR3 also results from other DNA sequences found in this sample. The chain employs TRBV19 and TRBJ2-7, with a tentative D call TRBD2 (6 bases). In germline, CDR1 is LNHDA, CDR2 SQIVND (reference sequence). The length of the CDR3 is 14 residues. Trimming removed 2 bases at V and 3 bases at J, with 11 bases between. The CDR3 DNA is TGTGCCAGTAGTATACGCGGAGGGTACTACGAGCAGTACTTC. Translation: CASSIRGGYYEQYF.

This chain joins TRBV4-1 and TRBJ2-7; a weak D match, TRBD2 (5 bases). Trimming removed 4 bases at V and 6 bases at J, with 19 bases between. Looked up from germline, CDR1 is MGHRA and CDR2 is YSYEKL. The CDR3 is made up of 15 amino acids. The CDR3 sequence: CASSPSASSSSEQYF. In DNA, the CDR3 is TGCGCCAGCAGCCCCAGCGCTAGCTCGTCATCCGAGCAGTACTTC.

The chain has TRBV5-4 and TRBJ2-1; the D is unclear. This CDR3 comprises 15 residues. Germline assignment: CDR1 SGHNT and CDR2 YYREEE (reference sequence). Trimming pared 4 bases from V and 0 bases from J, leaving 11 bases between. The CDR3 DNA reads TGTGCCAGCAGCCCATTCGACAACTCCTACAATGAGCAGTTCTTC. This translates into CASSPFDNSYNEQFF. Drawing the rest from reference TRBV5-4 and TRBJ2-1, the complete variable domain is ETGVTQSPTHLIKTRGQQVTLRCSSQSGHNTVSWYQQALGQGPQFIFQYYREEENGRGNFPPRFSGLQFPNYSSELNVNALELDDSALYLCASSPFDNSYNEQFFGPGTRLTVL.

The chain has TRBV14 and TRBJ2-1, with D unclear. Trimming cost V 4 bases and J 6 bases, with 13 bases left between them. The CDR3 contains 14 residues. Germline assignment: CDR1 SGHDN and CDR2 FVKESK. The CDR3 region has the DNA TGTGCCAGCAGCCCCCCTGGTAATGGCAATGAGCAGTTCTTC. Its translation is CASSPPGNGNEQFF.

The chain uses TRBV29-1 and TRBJ2-1; TRBD2 matches at 9 bases. The CDR3 consists of 17 residues. The germline V gene has CDR1 SQVTM and CDR2 ANQGSEA. The J segment lost 3 bases and the V segment lost 8 bases, leaving 17 bases of the junction unmatched. The CDR3 nucleotides are TGCAGCCTCGAGGAGGCTAGCGGGAACCGGGTCTACAATGAGCAGTTCTTC. Translated: CSLEEASGNRVYNEQFF.

The rearrangement links TRBV7-6 to TRBJ2-7; D possibly corresponds to TRBD2 (6 bases). Germline values: CDR1 SGHVS, CDR2 FNYEAQ. V was trimmed by 1 base and J by 4 bases, leaving 8 bases between them. The CDR3 extends over 13 amino acids. The CDR3 loop is CASSLGEVYEQYF. The CDR3 DNA reads TGTGCCAGCAGCTTAGGGGAGGTATACGAGCAGTACTTC.